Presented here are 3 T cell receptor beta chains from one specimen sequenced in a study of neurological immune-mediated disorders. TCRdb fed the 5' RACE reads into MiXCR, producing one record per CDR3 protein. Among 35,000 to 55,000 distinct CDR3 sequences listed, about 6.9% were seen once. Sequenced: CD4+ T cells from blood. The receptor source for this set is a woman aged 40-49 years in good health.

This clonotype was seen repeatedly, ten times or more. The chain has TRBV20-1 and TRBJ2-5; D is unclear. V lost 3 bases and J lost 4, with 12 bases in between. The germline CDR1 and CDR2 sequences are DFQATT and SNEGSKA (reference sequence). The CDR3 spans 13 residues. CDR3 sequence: CSASPDGLETQYF. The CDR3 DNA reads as TGCAGTGCTAGCCCGGACGGCCTAGAGACCCAGTACTTC.

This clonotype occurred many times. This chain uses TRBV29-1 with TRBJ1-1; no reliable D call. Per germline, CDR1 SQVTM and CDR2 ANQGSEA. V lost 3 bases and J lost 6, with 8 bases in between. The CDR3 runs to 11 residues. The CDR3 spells CSVERRAEAFF. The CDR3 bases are TGCAGCGTTGAGCGAAGGGCTGAAGCTTTCTTT.

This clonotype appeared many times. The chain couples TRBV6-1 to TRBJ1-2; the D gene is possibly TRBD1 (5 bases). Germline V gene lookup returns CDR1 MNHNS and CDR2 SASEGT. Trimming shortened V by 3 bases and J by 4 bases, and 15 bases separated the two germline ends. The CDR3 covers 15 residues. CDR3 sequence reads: CASSDTTVISYGYTF. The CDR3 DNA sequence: TGTGCCAGCAGTGATACGACAGTAATTTCCTATGGCTACACCTTC.